These 16 T cell receptor beta chains originate from one sample sequenced in a study of vaccination effects on CD4 cells after COVID-19. Their antigens are not known. This table comes from immunoSEQ multiplex PCR, and its TCRdb copy is limited to in-frame clones, with some not included. The sample holds fewer than 60,000 clones, 75% to 85% seen once. In the ViraFEST assay, antigen-specific CD4+ clonotypes were identified by expansion after peptide-pool stimulation. Upon completion of more than 9 days in culture, CD4+ T cells were isolated. Infection with SARS-CoV-2 occurred in the person between March and December 2020, and PCR confirmed it. Sequences were derived from CD4+ T cells from PBMCs cultured with HIV peptides, sampled before COVID-19 vaccination. Subset denoted: HIV-1 Nef peptide pool negative control/reference culture. The source of these receptors is a human donor who had a prior SARS-CoV-2 infection.

This chain joins TRBV6-5 and TRBJ1-1; D possibly corresponds to TRBD1 (5 bases). Germline V gives CDR1 MNHEY, CDR2 SVGAGI. The V end was cut by 8 bases, the J end by 3 bases, with 16 bases between. There are 14 residues in the CDR3. CDR3 amino acids: CASRDGGAHTEAFF. CDR3 DNA sequence: TGTGCCAGCCGAGACGGAGGGGCGCACACTGAAGCTTTCTTT.

V usage is TRBV4-3 and J usage is TRBJ1-5; D is ambiguous. V gave up 0 bases and J gave up 2 bases, with 8 bases separating them. CDR1 and CDR2 from the germline V gene are LGHNA and YSLEER. The CDR3 loop spans 15 amino acids. The chain's CDR3 is CASSQEVVGNQPQHF. CDR3 bases: TGCGCCAGCAGCCAAGAGGTGGTGGGCAATCAGCCCCAGCATTTT.

The gene calls are TRBV28 and TRBJ1-5; D gene unclear. The CDR3 is 16 residues long. V dropped 4 bases and J dropped 3 bases, with 16 bases sitting between them. From germline, CDR1 is MDHEN and CDR2 SYDVKM. DNA of the CDR3: TGTGCCAGCAGTTCCGGCGGATTCCTTCTCAATCAGCCCCAGCATTTT. This encodes CASSSGGFLLNQPQHF. The full variable domain, its missing parts supplied by reference TRBV28 and TRBJ1-5, is DVKVTQSSRYLVKRTGEKVFLECVQDMDHENMFWYRQDPGLGLRLIYFSYDVKMKEKGDIPEGYSVSREKKERFSLILESASTNQTSMYLCASSSGGFLLNQPQHFGDGTRLSIL.

This clone was picked up a small number of times. The chain employs TRBV25-1 and TRBJ1-1; 7 bases are shared with TRBD1. J gave up 4 bases and V 3 bases, and 2 bases lay outside the gene matches. The CDR3 is made up of 13 amino acids. The germline V gene encodes CDR1 MGHDK and CDR2 SYGVNS. CDR3 DNA sequence: TGTGCCAGCAGTGAGGACAGGAGCACTGAAGCTTTCTTT. Protein sequence: CASSEDRSTEAFF. Using reference TRBV25-1 and TRBJ1-1 for the parts outside the CDR3, the full variable domain is EADIYQTPRYLVIGTGKKITLECSQTMGHDKMYWYQQDPGMELHLIHYSYGVNSTEKGDLSSESTVSRIRTEHFPLTLESARPSHTSQYLCASSEDRSTEAFFGQGTRLTVV.

The chain joins TRBV7-2 to TRBJ2-5; 7 bases match TRBD2. V lost 0 bases to trimming and J lost 2 bases; unmatched junction nucleotides: 6. Germline CDR1 SGHTA, CDR2 FQGNSA. This CDR3 is 16 amino acids long. CDR3 in DNA: TGTGCCAGCAGCTTAGCGCTGGGCGGGGGACAAGAGACCCAGTACTTC. Its protein product is CASSLALGGGQETQYF.

The V call is TRBV3-1 (or the pseudogene TRBV3-2), the J call TRBJ1-2; maybe TRBD1 (6 bases). The V end was cut by 5 bases, the J end by 8 bases, with 9 bases between. This CDR3 region has 11 residues. Germline CDR1 and CDR2: LGHDT and YNNKEL (reference sequence). CDR3 amino acids: CASSARGGYTF. The CDR3, as DNA: TGTGCCAGCAGCGCTAGGGGGGGCTACACCTTC.

This clone showed up just a few times. The gene calls are TRBV18 and TRBJ2-4; D possibly corresponds to TRBD2 (5 bases). Germline V gene data show CDR1 as KGHSH and CDR2 as LQKENI. This CDR3 comprises 17 residues. Trimming stripped 2 bases from V and 2 bases from J, with 16 bases between. CDR3 loop: CASSPKRAEESKNIQYF. CDR3 nucleotide sequence: TGTGCCAGCTCACCAAAAAGGGCGGAGGAGTCCAAAAACATTCAGTACTTC.

The rearrangement links TRBV5-1 to TRBJ2-2; 10 bases are shared with TRBD2. Losses at the gene ends were 6 bases for V and 3 bases for J; bases not matched to a gene: 8. CDR1 and CDR2 (germline): SGHRS, YFSETQ. This CDR3 contains 16 residues. CDR3 sequence reads: CASNVRTSGDTGELFF. Here the CDR3 DNA reads TGCGCCAGCAACGTTAGGACTAGCGGAGACACCGGGGAGCTGTTTTTT. Full variable domain (rest looked up from reference TRBV5-1 and TRBJ2-2): KAGVTQTPRYLIKTRGQQVTLSCSPISGHRSVSWYQQTPGQGLQFLFEYFSETQRNKGNFPGRFSGRQFSNSRSEMNVSTLELGDSALYLCASNVRTSGDTGELFFGEGSRLTVL.

The CDR3 nucleotides are TGTGCCAGCAGCCCCCTGACAGGCGGGGACGTCTACGAGCAGTACTTC. Encoded protein: CASSPLTGGDVYEQYF. J is TRBJ2-7 and V is TRBV7-8; the D call may be TRBD1 or TRBD2 (6 bases each). The germline V gene has CDR1 SGHVS and CDR2 FQNEAQ. The ends were cut back, 5 bases at V and 3 bases at J, with 20 bases in the middle. The CDR3 has 16 amino acids.

The rearrangement uses TRBV18 and TRBJ2-5, with D hard to call. Trimming took off 0 bases at V and 4 bases at J, with 12 bases between the two ends. Germline V gives CDR1 KGHSH, CDR2 LQKENI. This CDR3 is built from 15 residues. The CDR3 region is CASSPPSNRRETQYF. The CDR3, as DNA: TGTGCCAGCTCACCACCTTCGAACCGTCGAGAGACCCAGTACTTC.

CDR3 region: CASSASGRAPGELFF. The CDR3 bases are TGTGCCAGCAGTGCTAGCGGGAGGGCCCCCGGGGAGCTGTTTTTT. V and J are TRBV27 and TRBJ2-2, with 12 nucleotides matching TRBD2. The ends lost 5 bases at V and 6 bases at J; junction bases unmatched: 4. The CDR3 covers 15 residues. In germline, CDR1 is MNHEY, CDR2 SMNVEV (reference sequence).

V and J are TRBV6-2 or TRBV6-3 and TRBJ2-2; 7 bases are a match to TRBD2. The germline CDR1 and CDR2 sequences are MNHEY and SVGEGT. J was trimmed by 5 bases and V by 5 bases; bases with no gene match: 8. This CDR3 contains 15 residues. The DNA for the CDR3 is TGTGCCAGCAGTCGACTAGCACTTTATACCGGGGAGCTGTTTTTT. Translation: CASSRLALYTGELFF.

V usage is TRBV28 and J usage is TRBJ2-7; TRBD1 matches at 7 bases. This CDR3 has 16 amino acids. V gave up 4 bases and J gave up 3 bases; unmatched junction bases: 12. Per the germline V gene, CDR1 is MDHEN and CDR2 is SYDVKM. CDR3: CASSSPNRQGSYEQYF. CDR3 DNA sequence: TGTGCCAGCAGTTCACCCAATAGACAGGGAAGCTACGAGCAGTACTTC.

The sample holds one count of this clone. The rearrangement joins TRBV24-1 to TRBJ2-3, with 9 bases that match TRBD1. J gave up 1 base and V 6 bases, and 4 bases lay outside the gene matches. The germline V gene has CDR1 KGHDR and CDR2 SFDVKD. There are 15 residues in the CDR3. CDR3 DNA: TGTGCCACCAGTCCCCGGGACAGGGGCACAGATACGCAGTATTTT. It is translated as CATSPRDRGTDTQYF.

This clone turned up a few times. The V and J genes are TRBV10-3 and TRBJ1-6; D perhaps matches TRBD1 (5 bases). CDR1 is ENHRY and CDR2 is SYGVKD in the germline V gene. This CDR3 region has 14 residues. Deletions cut 2 bases from V and 8 bases from J, with 10 bases between. CDR3 region: CAISEAGGDSPLHF. The CDR3 coding sequence is TGTGCCATCAGTGAGGCGGGGGGAGATTCACCCCTCCACTTT.

The chain has TRBV4-2 and TRBJ2-5; no firm D call. Trimming left V 4 bases short and J 5 bases short, with 11 bases between. Germline CDR1 is LGHNA and CDR2 is YNFKEQ. The CDR3 loop spans 13 amino acids. Here the CDR3 reads CASSPPKGETQYF. CDR3 nucleotide sequence: TGTGCCAGCAGCCCCCCGAAAGGGGAGACCCAGTACTTC.